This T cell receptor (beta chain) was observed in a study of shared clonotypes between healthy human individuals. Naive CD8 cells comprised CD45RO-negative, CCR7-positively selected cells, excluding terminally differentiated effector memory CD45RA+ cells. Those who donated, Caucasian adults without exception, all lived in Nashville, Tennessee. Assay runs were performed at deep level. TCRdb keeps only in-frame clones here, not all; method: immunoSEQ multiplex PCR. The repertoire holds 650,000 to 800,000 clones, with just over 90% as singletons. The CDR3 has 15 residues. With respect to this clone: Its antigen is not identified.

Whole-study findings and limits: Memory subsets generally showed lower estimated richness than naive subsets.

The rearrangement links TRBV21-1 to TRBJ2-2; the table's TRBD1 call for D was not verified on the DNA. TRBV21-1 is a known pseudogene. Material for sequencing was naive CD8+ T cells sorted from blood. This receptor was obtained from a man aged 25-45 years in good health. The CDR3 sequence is CASSKRDRSDGELFF. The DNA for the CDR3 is TGTGCCAGCAGCAAAAGAGACAGGTCGGACGGGGAGCTGTTTTTT.